Below, one TCR beta chain is given with its context. This clonotype was seen at least ten times. Which antigen it targets is not known. No much larger clonotype is one base removed from it; base qualities were not supplied. V has 3 bases trimmed and J has 7 bases trimmed; junction bases matching no gene number 7. CDR1 is given as SQVTM and CDR2 as ANQGSEA, both from the germline V gene. From the cysteine through the phenylalanine, the CDR3 covers 13 amino acids. Only the CDR3 part of the read is kept: 39 bases, read in frame from the first base. This entry is derived from a study of response to subunit inactivated influenza vaccine (dated by TCRdb to between 2017 and 2018). Background on the whole study: Deep quantitative T cell receptor repertoire profiling was used in the study to track responses to a trivalent subunit inactivated influenza vaccine. Study-level results and caveats: The authors suggested that each seasonal influenza vaccination may recruit only a limited number of new T cells.

The library was obtained by RT-PCR. Sequencing took place on an Illumina HiSeq 2500. TCRdb reran the public reads through fastp at Q25 and MiXCR, keeping productive beta chains. Here each entry gathers all rows of one CDR3 protein and keeps the most common genes and DNA. The sample table contains more than 400,000 distinct CDR3 sequences; only one count was recorded for 7.2% of them. Of the sample, around 13% is held by the ten largest clones. This clonotype originated in a man aged 50 to 69 who received an inactivated influenza vaccine. Donor details come from another sample of the same person, matched by shared clones. This chain joins TRBV29-1 to TRBJ1-1; TRBD1 aligns with 8 central bases. Here the sequenced sample was PBMCs from blood, taken around 25 months after vaccination. Here the CDR3 is given as CSVDTSGTGEAFF. The bases are TGCAGCGTTGACACTTCCGGGACAGGTGAAGCTTTCTTT.